These 23 T cell receptor beta chains share one sample of origin, sequenced in a study of CD8+CD57+ T cells in acquired aplastic anemia. Genomic DNA was employed as the template in profiling TCR beta VDJ and CDR3. TCRdb re-called the reads with MiXCR, one entry per CDR3 protein. The sample contains 200,000 or so distinct CDR3 sequences, roughly 45% of which appear only once. All patients picked for sequencing had shown, by flow cytometry, an expansion of CD8+CD57+ cells. Sequencing input: sorted CD4+, CD8+, or CD8+CD57+ T cells (not recorded which) from PBMCs. The receptors stem from a human donor with aplastic anemia.

With respect to this clonotype: A read error is possible here, since a much larger clone lies one base away. J is TRBJ1-1 and V is TRBV2, with 9 bases identical to TRBD1. Germline V gene sequence: CDR1 SNHLY, CDR2 FYNNEI. The CDR3 has 14 amino acids. V gave up 6 bases and J gave up 4 bases; unmatched junction bases: 6. As DNA, the CDR3 is TGTGCCAGCAGGCACACAGGGGGCGGCACTGAAGCTTTCTTT. Translating gives CASRHTGGGTEAFF.

This clonotype has a count of ten or more. The chain recombines TRBV6-1 with TRBJ1-3; D possibly corresponds to TRBD1 (6 bases). Trimming shortened V by 6 bases and J by 0 bases, and 15 bases separated the two germline ends. The CDR3 has 16 residues. Per germline, CDR1 MNHNS and CDR2 SASEGT. The CDR3 sequence is CASSDPGHSSGNTIYF. The CDR3 DNA is TGTGCCAGCAGCGATCCGGGACACTCCTCTGGAAACACCATATATTTT.

V usage is TRBV19 and J usage is TRBJ2-7, with TRBD2 matching over 9 bases. V shed 7 bases and J 7 bases; nucleotides not matched to a gene: 5. This CDR3 spans 12 amino acids. Germline CDR1 is LNHDA and CDR2 is SQIVND (reference sequence). DNA for the CDR3: TGTGCCAGTATGCGGGGGGGGGAAGAGCAGTACTTC. Protein sequence: CASMRGGEEQYF.

As to this clonotype: Just one base apart from a much larger clone, this may be a read error. The chain combines TRBV5-6 with TRBJ1-1; the D is unclear. The CDR3 is 13 residues long. The V gene's germline CDR1 is SGHDT and CDR2 YYEEEE. CDR3 nucleotide sequence: TGTGCCAGCAACTTGAGAAGGTCCACTGAAGCTTTCTTT. It translates to CASNLRRSTEAFF.

The chain has TRBV7-3 and TRBJ2-3; D may be TRBD2 (5 bases). The CDR3 spans 16 residues. Trimming removed 3 bases from V and 2 bases from J, with 15 bases in between. Germline lookup yields CDR1 SGHTA and CDR2 FQGTGA. The CDR3 nucleotides are TGTGCCAGCAGCTTGGAGGCGGCGCGGTCCACAGATACGCAGTATTTT. Its protein product is CASSLEAARSTDTQYF. Full variable domain (missing parts from reference TRBV7-3 and TRBJ2-3): GAGVSQTPSNKVTEKGKYVELRCDPISGHTALYWYRQSLGQGPEFLIYFQGTGAADDSGLPNDRFFAVRPEGSVSTLKIQRTERGDSAVYLCASSLEAARSTDTQYFGPGTRLTVL.

This clonotype has ten or more counts. V gene TRBV6-1 combines with J gene TRBJ2-7; D is uncertain. CDR3 length equals 14 residues. From germline, CDR1 is MNHNS and CDR2 SASEGT. Trimming stripped 6 bases from V and 0 bases from J, with 12 bases between. Here the CDR3 DNA reads TGTGCCAGCAGACCCTTTGTCGTCTCCTACGAGCAGTACTTC. Residues: CASRPFVVSYEQYF.

This chain links TRBV7-9 with TRBJ1-1; 10 bases map to TRBD1. The CDR3 runs to 16 residues. Trimming removed 1 base from V and 4 bases from J; junction bases left unmatched: 6. From germline, CDR1 is SEHNR and CDR2 FQNEAQ (reference sequence). The chain's CDR3 is CASSLVGTGVSTEAFF. The CDR3 DNA reads as TGTGCCAGCAGCTTAGTGGGGACAGGGGTGAGCACTGAAGCTTTCTTT.

This clonotype was counted ten times or more. This chain connects TRBV2 to TRBJ2-5; D is perhaps TRBD2 (5 bases). This CDR3 spans 12 amino acids. The V end was cut by 4 bases, the J end by 5 bases, with 8 bases between. CDR1 is SNHLY, CDR2 FYNNEI, per germline. CDR3 DNA: TGTGCCAGCAGTGTTTCGGGGGAGACCCAGTACTTC. Protein product: CASSVSGETQYF.

This clonotype was seen once. J is TRBJ2-7 and V is TRBV9; 9 bases agree with TRBD2. The CDR3 runs to 16 residues. Trimming cost V 5 bases and J 6 bases; bases outside gene matches: 15. Germline CDR1 is SGDLS and CDR2 is YYNGEE. This CDR3 reads CASSEAGGGPGSEQYF. The CDR3 DNA sequence: TGTGCCAGCAGTGAAGCGGGAGGTGGCCCGGGGTCCGAGCAGTACTTC.

In this sample, this clonotype turned up a few times. A much larger clone differs by one base, so this may be a read error. The gene calls are TRBV3-1 and TRBJ1-6, with 7 bases that match TRBD1. The CDR3 is 15 amino acids. Per germline, CDR1 LGHDT and CDR2 YNNKEL (reference sequence). CDR3 loop: CASGQSDRNNSPLHF. CDR3 nucleotide sequence: TGTGCCAGCGGCCAATCGGACAGGAATAATTCACCCCTCCACTTT.

The gene calls are TRBV11-2 and TRBJ2-1; 7 nucleotides match TRBD1. V was pared by 2 bases and J by 7 bases, with 2 bases of the junction left unmatched. CDR3 length equals 13 residues. From germline, CDR1 is SGHAT and CDR2 FQNNGV. As DNA, the CDR3 is TGTGCCAGCAGCTTAAACAGGGGTAATGAGCAGTTCTTC. It translates to CASSLNRGNEQFF.

About this clonotype itself: A much bigger clone sits one base away, suggesting this may be a read error. The genes are TRBV24-1 and TRBJ2-1; D is unresolved. The length of the CDR3 is 14 residues. Trimming cost V 4 bases and J 6 bases, with 12 bases left between them. Germline loops: CDR1 KGHDR, CDR2 SFDVKD. The CDR3 region has the DNA TGTGCCACCAGTGACCAGACAAGGCGCAATGAGCAGTTCTTC. As protein: CATSDQTRRNEQFF.

In its sample, this clonotype was seen many times. This chain uses TRBV5-1 with TRBJ2-3, with 11 bases matching TRBD1. Germline CDR1 SGHRS, CDR2 YFSETQ. V was pared by 9 bases and J by 5 bases, with 8 bases of the junction left unmatched. The CDR3 has 14 residues. The CDR3 region is CATGQGAQKDTQYF. The CDR3 DNA is TGCGCCACCGGACAGGGGGCGCAGAAAGATACGCAGTATTTT. Combining the CDR3 with reference TRBV5-1 and TRBJ2-3 gives the whole variable domain KAGVTQTPRYLIKTRGQQVTLSCSPISGHRSVSWYQQTPGQGLQFLFEYFSETQRNKGNFPGRFSGRQFSNSRSEMNVSTLELGDSALYLCATGQGAQKDTQYFGPGTRLTVL.

This clonotype has ten or more counts. The chain joins TRBV6-6 to TRBJ2-7; D is perhaps TRBD1 (5 bases). Per the germline V gene, CDR1 is MNHNY and CDR2 is SVGAGI (reference sequence). V lost 6 bases to trimming and J lost 6 bases, with 18 bases between them. This CDR3 is built from 14 residues. The CDR3 region is CASSLQGEAGEQYF. The CDR3 nucleotides are TGTGCCAGCAGCCTACAAGGGGAAGCAGGCGAGCAGTACTTC.

This clonotype has a count of ten or more. The CDR3, as DNA: TGTGCCAGCAGGGCATCGGGGCTTAACTATGGCTACACCTTC. Its protein product is CASRASGLNYGYTF. The chain is built from TRBV25-1 and TRBJ1-2; possibly TRBD1 for D (5 bases). Trimming left V 6 bases short and J 1 base short, with 12 bases between. Germline CDR1 reads MGHDK; CDR2 reads SYGVNS. The CDR3 sequence is 14 residues long.

Only a few counts were recorded for this clonotype. This chain uses TRBV6-1 with TRBJ2-2, with TRBD1 identical over 8 bases. The length of the CDR3 is 14 residues. From germline, CDR1 is MNHNS and CDR2 SASEGT. J was trimmed by 6 bases and V by 4 bases; bases with no gene match: 4. This chain's CDR3 is CASSVDRGPGELFF. The CDR3 nucleotides read TGTGCCAGCAGTGTTGACAGGGGCCCCGGGGAGCTGTTTTTT.

In this sample, this clonotype turned up many times. The V and J genes are TRBV19 and TRBJ2-5; D possibly corresponds to TRBD1 (6 bases). The V gene lost 4 bases and the J gene lost 3 bases, with 9 bases spanning the gap. The V gene's germline CDR1 is LNHDA and CDR2 SQIVND (reference sequence). The CDR3 extends over 13 amino acids. Here the CDR3 DNA reads TGTGCCAGTAGTAACCAGGGGAAAGAGACCCAGTACTTC. Encoded protein: CASSNQGKETQYF.

This chain links TRBV10-2 with TRBJ1-2; the match to TRBD1 covers 9 bases. V gave up 10 bases and J gave up 5 bases; unmatched junction bases: 8. The CDR3 extends over 13 amino acids. Germline V gives CDR1 WSHSY, CDR2 SAAADI. The CDR3: CATQTDRGYGYTF. CDR3 in DNA: TGCGCCACCCAGACCGACAGGGGGTATGGCTACACCTTC.

This clonotype appeared many times. The chain is built from TRBV7-8 and TRBJ2-7, with 7 positions matching TRBD1. The germline CDR1 and CDR2 sequences are SGHVS and FQNEAQ. This CDR3 contains 15 residues. The V and J ends lost 1 base and 2 bases, in that order; junction bases with no gene match: 5. The CDR3 DNA is TGTGCCAGCAGCTTAGACGGGACAGCCCCCTACGAGCAGTACTTC. Its translation is CASSLDGTAPYEQYF.

To note about this clonotype: An end of the junction differs from the germline gene, which may be a read error. The chain uses TRBV10-3 and TRBJ1-6; D is uncertain. The CDR3 length is 13 residues. Germline CDR1 reads ENHRY; CDR2 reads SYGVKD. As DNA, the CDR3 is TGTGCCATCAGTGAGGGTTATAATTCACCCCCCCACTTT. Protein sequence: CAISEGYNSPPHF.

This clonotype was detected ten times or more. The CDR3 DNA follows: TGTGCCAGTTCTGTGTTAGCCCCAAAGGGAGATACGCAGTATTTT. Translation: CASSVLAPKGDTQYF. The chain employs TRBV19 and TRBJ2-3; D remains unclear. Between the trimmed V and J ends, which lost 8 bases and 5 bases, there was a span of 20 bases. The germline gives CDR1 LNHDA, CDR2 SQIVND (reference sequence). The CDR3 covers 15 residues.

The gene calls are TRBV15 and TRBJ2-1; D is unclear. Germline assignment: CDR1 LNHNV and CDR2 YYDKDF (reference sequence). The CDR3 spans 16 residues. Trimming cost V 1 base and J 6 bases, with 16 bases left between them. In nucleotides, the CDR3 is TGTGCCACCAGCAGAGCAAGGGAAGGTCATAGCAATGAGCAGTTCTTC. It specifies CATSRAREGHSNEQFF.

This rearrangement joins TRBV30 to TRBJ1-1, with D possibly being TRBD1 (5 bases). The V gene lost 5 bases and the J gene lost 2 bases, with 9 bases spanning the gap. The germline V gene encodes CDR1 GTSNPN and CDR2 SVGIG (reference sequence). The CDR3 length is 12 residues. The CDR3, as DNA: TGTGCCTGGGGACACGTAAACACTGAAGCTTTCTTT. It translates to CAWGHVNTEAFF.